This T cell receptor beta chain originates from a study of shared clonotypes between healthy human individuals. The study, taken as a whole, reports: The authors sampled blood alone, and tissue repertoires likely differ. Clonotype sharing among donors, it was expected, would be affected by sequencing depth.

Worth noting for this clone: Its antigen is still unknown. The junction does not match germline at one end; this may be a read error.

Sequencing used immunoSEQ multiplex PCR; TCRdb keeps in-frame clones, though not all of them. The sample has around 2.1 million clones, approximately 96% seen once. This CDR3 has 13 residues. CDR1 is MNHEY, CDR2 SMNVEV, per germline (reference sequence). The chain has TRBV27 and TRBJ2-7; D uncertain. The sequencing sample was made of naive CD4+ T cells sorted from blood. Subset described: CD45RA+ positively selected. The receptor's source is a man younger than 35 in good health. The CDR3 is CASSLNYLGSINF. For the CDR3, the DNA is TGTGCCAGCAGTTTGAATTATCTGGGGTCCATTAACTTC.